These T cell receptor beta chains were read from a single sample in a study of T cell responses to AZD1222 COVID-19 vaccine. TCRdb's table, derived via immunoSEQ multiplex PCR, lists solely in-frame clones and lacks some. The sample lists 100,000 to 150,000 clones; roughly 92% were seen once. The starting material was peripheral blood, obtained 28 days after the second AZD1222 dose. These receptors originate from an adult who received the AZD1222 COVID-19 vaccine. CDR3s include the opening cysteine and the closing phenylalanine or tryptophan. Each record gives: clone size, CDR3 length, V gene, J gene, D gene, CDR3 DNA, CDR3 protein. The D gene is left open where the match is weak. Rows may omit the clone size; those that give it use once, few, many or a size class.

size: -
length: 14
V: TRBV29-1
J: TRBJ2-7
D: -
DNA: TGCAGCGTGGGAAGTGGAGGGATTGTGGACGAGCAGTACTTC
CDR3: CSVGSGGIVDEQYF

size: -
length: 18
V: TRBV12-2
J: TRBJ1-5
D: -
DNA: TGTGCAAGTCGCTTCTGTAGCCTCACAGGGACCTCCAATCAGCCCCAGCATTTT
CDR3: CASRFCSLTGTSNQPQHF

size: -
length: 15
V: TRBV5-1
J: TRBJ1-2
D: -
DNA: TGCGCCAGCAGCTTGGAACCCGGGCAGGGCTATGGCTACACCTTC
CDR3: CASSLEPGQGYGYTF

size: -
length: 16
V: TRBV7-2
J: TRBJ1-1
D: -
DNA: TGTGCCAGCAGCTTAGGAATTGGGGCTCTGAACACTGAAGCTTTCTTT
CDR3: CASSLGIGALNTEAFF

size: -
length: 13
V: TRBV6-5
J: TRBJ1-1
D: -
DNA: TGTGCCAGCAGATCGACCGAAGGCACTGAAGCTTTCTTT
CDR3: CASRSTEGTEAFF

size: -
length: 14
V: TRBV6-5
J: TRBJ2-7
D: TRBD2
DNA: TGTGCCAGCAGCACCGGGACTAGCGGGAGTAAGCAGTACTTC
CDR3: CASSTGTSGSKQYF

size: -
length: 15
V: TRBV6-5
J: TRBJ2-2
D: TRBD2
DNA: TGTGCCAGCAGGCGGACTAGCTTGAACACCGGGGAGCTGTTTTTT
CDR3: CASRRTSLNTGELFF

size: -
length: 13
V: TRBV15
J: TRBJ1-5
D: -
DNA: TGTGCCACCAGCGAATGGAGAGATCAGCCCCAGCATTTT
CDR3: CATSEWRDQPQHF

size: -
length: 16
V: TRBV6-6
J: TRBJ2-2
D: TRBD1
DNA: TGTGCCAGCAGTTATCCCGGGACAGGGAACACCGGGGAGCTGTTTTTT
CDR3: CASSYPGTGNTGELFF

size: once
length: 16
V: TRBV10-3
J: TRBJ2-2
D: TRBD2
DNA: TGTGCCATCAGGACGGGACTAGCGGGGCAAACCGGGGAGCTGTTTTTT
CDR3: CAIRTGLAGQTGELFF

size: -
length: 11
V: TRBV20-1
J: TRBJ1-2
D: -
DNA: TGCAGTGCCGCAATCAGCTATGGCTACACCTTC
CDR3: CSAAISYGYTF

size: few
length: 13
V: TRBV15
J: TRBJ1-5
D: -
DNA: TGTGCCACCAGTCCGGGAACTTATCAGCCCCAGCATTTT
CDR3: CATSPGTYQPQHF

size: -
length: 12
V: TRBV5-1
J: TRBJ1-1
D: -
DNA: TGCGCCAGCAGCTTGGGGCAGAGAGAAGCTTTCTTT
CDR3: CASSLGQREAFF

size: -
length: 14
V: TRBV7-8
J: TRBJ1-1
D: -
DNA: TGTGCCAGCAGCCCAACAGGGATGAACACTGAAGCTTTCTTT
CDR3: CASSPTGMNTEAFF

size: -
length: 14
V: TRBV2
J: TRBJ2-3
D: TRBD2
DNA: TGTGCCAGCAGGACTAGCGGGACCACAGATACGCAGTATTTT
CDR3: CASRTSGTTDTQYF

size: -
length: 17
V: TRBV2
J: TRBJ2-6
D: -
DNA: TGTGCCAGCAGTTTGGATCAGGGGAGCTCTGGGGCCAACGTCCTGACTTTC
CDR3: CASSLDQGSSGANVLTF

size: -
length: 16
V: TRBV18
J: TRBJ1-1
D: -
DNA: TGTGCCAGCTCACCTACAGGGAGCGCTGGCCCCACTGAAGCTTTCTTT
CDR3: CASSPTGSAGPTEAFF

size: few
length: 14
V: TRBV6-2/TRBV6-3
J: TRBJ1-6
D: TRBD1
DNA: TGTGCCAGCAGCCAAGGGGGCGAGTATTCACCCCTCCACTTT
CDR3: CASSQGGEYSPLHF

size: -
length: 13
V: TRBV3-1/TRBV3-2
J: TRBJ1-5
D: -
DNA: TGTGCCAGCAGCCGGGACGGTCAACAGCCCCAGCATTTT
CDR3: CASSRDGQQPQHF

size: -
length: 13
V: TRBV23-1
J: TRBJ1-2
D: TRBD1
DNA: TGCGCCAGCAGGGGACAGGGGGCAAGTGGCTACACCTTC
CDR3: CASRGQGASGYTF

size: -
length: 16
V: TRBV2
J: TRBJ1-6
D: TRBD1
DNA: TGTGCCAGCAGTGAAGAAACAGGGGTTCGTTATTCACCCCTCCACTTT
CDR3: CASSEETGVRYSPLHF

size: -
length: 14
V: TRBV19
J: TRBJ1-5
D: TRBD1
DNA: TGTGCCAGTAGTATATTAGGGACAGATCAGCCCCAGCATTTT
CDR3: CASSILGTDQPQHF

size: few
length: 13
V: TRBV7-6
J: TRBJ2-7
D: -
DNA: TGTGCCAGCAGCACACCAGGGGTCTACGAGCAGTACTTC
CDR3: CASSTPGVYEQYF

size: -
length: 12
V: TRBV15
J: TRBJ2-1
D: -
DNA: TGTGCCACCAGCAGAGATGACGGTGAGCAGTTCTTC
CDR3: CATSRDDGEQFF

size: -
length: 15
V: TRBV6-1
J: TRBJ1-5
D: -
DNA: TGTGCCAGCAGTGAGGGCAGATCGGGCAATCAGCCCCAGCATTTT
CDR3: CASSEGRSGNQPQHF

size: -
length: 14
V: TRBV7-2
J: TRBJ2-5
D: TRBD1
DNA: TGTGCCAGCAGCTCCAAGGGACAGGGAGAGACCCAGTACTTC
CDR3: CASSSKGQGETQYF

size: -
length: 16
V: TRBV4-1
J: TRBJ2-5
D: TRBD2
DNA: TGCGCCAGCAGCCAGCCTGAACTAGCGACCCAAGAGACCCAGTACTTC
CDR3: CASSQPELATQETQYF

size: -
length: 15
V: TRBV6-5
J: TRBJ1-2
D: TRBD1
DNA: TGTGCCAGCAGACCCGGGACAGGGGCTCGCGCTGGCTACACCTTC
CDR3: CASRPGTGARAGYTF

size: once
length: 15
V: TRBV6-5
J: TRBJ2-7
D: TRBD1
DNA: TGTGCCAGCAGTCGGGACAGGGGCGATAACTACGAGCAGTACTTC
CDR3: CASSRDRGDNYEQYF

size: -
length: 16
V: TRBV28
J: TRBJ2-1
D: TRBD2
DNA: TGTGCCAGCAGGATACTGGGGCTAGCGGGACTAAATGAGCAGTTCTTC
CDR3: CASRILGLAGLNEQFF

size: -
length: 15
V: TRBV30
J: TRBJ1-3
D: -
DNA: TGTGCCTGGAGCCTAGGAACGCTGGCTGGAAACACCATATATTTT
CDR3: CAWSLGTLAGNTIYF

size: -
length: 16
V: TRBV7-9
J: TRBJ2-1
D: TRBD2
DNA: TGTGCCAGCAGCGACTCCGGGACTAGGAAAGGCAATGAGCAGTTCTTC
CDR3: CASSDSGTRKGNEQFF

size: once
length: 16
V: TRBV7-3
J: TRBJ2-1
D: -
DNA: TGTGCCAGCAGCCTGGGGACCGCCAGCTCCTACAATGAGCAGTTCTTC
CDR3: CASSLGTASSYNEQFF

size: -
length: 15
V: TRBV5-1
J: TRBJ1-5
D: -
DNA: TGCGCCAGCAGCTCCCGGGGAGAAAGCAATCAGCCCCAGCATTTT
CDR3: CASSSRGESNQPQHF

size: -
length: 14
V: TRBV25-1
J: TRBJ1-2
D: -
DNA: TGTGCCAGCAGCAATTCGGCAGGAGGGGATGGCTACACCTTC
CDR3: CASSNSAGGDGYTF

size: -
length: 12
V: TRBV27
J: TRBJ2-3
D: -
DNA: TGTGCCAGCAGTCCCATGGGGGTCCCGCAGTATTTT
CDR3: CASSPMGVPQYF

size: -
length: 15
V: TRBV24-1
J: TRBJ2-3
D: -
DNA: TGTGCCACCAGTGAGAACAGTCGAAACACAGATACGCAGTATTTT
CDR3: CATSENSRNTDTQYF

size: -
length: 16
V: TRBV5-6
J: TRBJ1-6
D: -
DNA: TGTGCCAGCAGCTCCCTCCTTGGGGGCGATAATTCACCCCTCCACTTT
CDR3: CASSSLLGGDNSPLHF

size: -
length: 13
V: TRBV6-5
J: TRBJ1-1
D: TRBD1
DNA: TGTGCCAGCAGTAGACAGGGAAGCACTGAAGCTTTCTTT
CDR3: CASSRQGSTEAFF

size: -
length: 12
V: TRBV10-3
J: TRBJ2-1
D: -
DNA: TGTGCCATCAGTGAGCGGAGCAATGAGCAGTTCTTC
CDR3: CAISERSNEQFF

size: -
length: 15
V: TRBV19
J: TRBJ2-2
D: -
DNA: TGTGCCAGTAGGGCAGGAACAGGGATCGCCGGGGAGCTGTTTTTT
CDR3: CASRAGTGIAGELFF

size: -
length: 13
V: TRBV5-1
J: TRBJ1-1
D: -
DNA: TGCGCCAGCAACCGGGTCCCTAACACTGAAGCTTTCTTT
CDR3: CASNRVPNTEAFF

size: -
length: 16
V: TRBV5-6
J: TRBJ2-4
D: -
DNA: TGTGCCAGCAGCCCCGGACTGGACCTAGCCAAAAACATTCAGTACTTC
CDR3: CASSPGLDLAKNIQYF

size: -
length: 14
V: TRBV7-9
J: TRBJ1-1
D: -
DNA: TGTGCCAGCAGCCCTAGGGGGAGGAACACTGAAGCTTTCTTT
CDR3: CASSPRGRNTEAFF